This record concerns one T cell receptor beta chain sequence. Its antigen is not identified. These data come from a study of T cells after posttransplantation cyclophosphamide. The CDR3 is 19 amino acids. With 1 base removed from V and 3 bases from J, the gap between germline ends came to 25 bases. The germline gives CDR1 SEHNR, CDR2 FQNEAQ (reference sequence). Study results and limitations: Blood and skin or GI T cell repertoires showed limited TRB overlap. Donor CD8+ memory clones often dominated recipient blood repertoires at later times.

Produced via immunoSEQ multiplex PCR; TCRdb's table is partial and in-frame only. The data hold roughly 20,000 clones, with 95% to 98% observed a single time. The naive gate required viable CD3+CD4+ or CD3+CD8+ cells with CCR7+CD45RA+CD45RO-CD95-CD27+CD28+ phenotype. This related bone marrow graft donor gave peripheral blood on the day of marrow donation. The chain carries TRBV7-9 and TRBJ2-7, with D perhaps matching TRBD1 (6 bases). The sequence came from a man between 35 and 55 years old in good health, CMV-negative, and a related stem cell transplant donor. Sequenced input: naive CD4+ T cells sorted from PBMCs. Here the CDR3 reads CASSLGPSSRGPKNYEQYF. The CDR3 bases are TGTGCCAGCAGCTTAGGGCCAAGTAGCAGGGGCCCCAAAAACTACGAGCAGTACTTC.